The 20 T cell receptor beta chains below all came from one sample that was sequenced in a study of blood T cells in healthy people across ages. Primers used in a second PCR of about 6 to 12 cycles were a sample-barcoded 5' primer and a J-beta primer mix. Each CDR3 protein gets one entry after TCRdb re-called the 5' RACE reads with MiXCR. The table includes some 1.7 million distinct CDR3 sequences, 25% to 30% detected once. The sequenced sample was blood. These receptors came from a young woman in good health.

In this sample, this clonotype turned up a few times. The V and J genes are TRBV29-1 and TRBJ1-1; TRBD1 might be the D (6 bases). The length of the CDR3 is 11 residues. V was clipped by 7 bases and J by 11 bases, with 17 bases between them. The germline V gene encodes CDR1 SQVTM and CDR2 ANQGSEA. Written as DNA, the CDR3 is TGCAGCGCTGACCCGGGACATGGTGCTTTCTTT. Its translation: CSADPGHGAFF.

This clonotype was observed a few times. V gene TRBV5-1 combines with J gene TRBJ2-3, with D unclear. The CDR3 runs to 15 residues. Trimming left V 2 bases short and J 2 bases short, with 12 bases between. Germline V gene sequence: CDR1 SGHRS, CDR2 YFSETQ. CDR3 loop: CASSFNSQNTDTQYF. The CDR3 nucleotides are TGCGCCAGCAGCTTCAACTCCCAAAACACAGATACGCAGTATTTT.

The chain carries TRBV5-1 and TRBJ2-1; D may be TRBD2 (6 bases). CDR3 length: 14 amino acids. V lost 1 base, J lost 8 bases, and 13 bases lay in between. Germline assignment: CDR1 SGHRS and CDR2 YFSETQ. CDR3 nucleotide sequence: TGCGCCAGCAGCTTGTTGACGGGGGAGGATGAGCAGTTCTTC. Its protein product is CASSLLTGEDEQFF.

This clonotype was observed a few times. The chain couples TRBV25-1 to TRBJ1-1; D not resolved. V lost 7 bases to trimming and J lost 6 bases, with 9 bases between them. The V gene's germline CDR1 is MGHDK and CDR2 SYGVNS. The CDR3 loop spans 11 amino acids. The chain's CDR3 is CASTLAAEAFF. The CDR3 coding sequence is TGTGCCAGCACTTTGGCGGCTGAAGCTTTCTTT. Full variable domain (remainder filled in from reference TRBV25-1 and TRBJ1-1): EADIYQTPRYLVIGTGKKITLECSQTMGHDKMYWYQQDPGMELHLIHYSYGVNSTEKGDLSSESTVSRIRTEHFPLTLESARPSHTSQYLCASTLAAEAFFGQGTRLTVV.

For the CDR3, the DNA is TGCGCCAGCAGCTTGATAGGTCAGGGGGCACTCGAGCAGTACTTC. Translation: CASSLIGQGALEQYF. J is TRBJ2-7 and V is TRBV5-1; 8 bases match TRBD1. The CDR3 extends over 15 amino acids. Per germline, CDR1 SGHRS and CDR2 YFSETQ. Germline trimming cut 1 base from V and 6 bases from J; bases unmatched to any gene: 9.

V and J are TRBV9 and TRBJ2-5; D may be TRBD1 or TRBD2 (5 bases each). The V gene's germline CDR1 is SGDLS and CDR2 YYNGEE. CDR3 length: 12 residues. V was clipped by 2 bases and J by 11 bases, with 13 bases between them. This CDR3 reads CASSVSDSEQYF. CDR3 DNA: TGTGCCAGCAGCGTTAGCGACAGTGAGCAGTACTTC.

As regards this clonotype: A single base separates this from a much larger clone, so it may be a read error. V is TRBV29-1 and J is TRBJ2-7; 7 bases map to TRBD2. This CDR3 has 12 residues. Germline V lookup: CDR1 SQVTM, CDR2 ANQGSEA. This chain's CDR3 is CSVEEGRVEQDF. CDR3 DNA sequence: TGCAGCGTTGAAGAAGGGAGGGTCGAGCAGGACTTC.

The chain joins TRBV5-1 to TRBJ1-2; 8 bases align to TRBD1. The V and J ends lost 4 bases and 7 bases, in that order; junction bases with no gene match: 12. Germline CDR1 and CDR2: SGHRS and YFSETQ. The CDR3 is made up of 15 amino acids. CDR3 coding DNA: TGCGCCAGCAGCCTGGTAGGACAGGGTGTAAGTGGCTACACCTTC. Amino acid sequence: CASSLVGQGVSGYTF.

The J gene is TRBJ1-4, the V gene TRBV29-1; D is ambiguous. Germline lookup yields CDR1 SQVTM and CDR2 ANQGSEA. The CDR3 has 11 residues. V gave up 7 bases and J gave up 7 bases, with 10 bases separating them. The DNA for the CDR3 is TGCAGCGCACCCGAGGGTGAAAAACTGTTTTTT. Its translation is CSAPEGEKLFF. Full variable domain (outside the CDR3, taken from reference TRBV29-1 and TRBJ1-4): SAVISQKPSRDICQRGTSLTIQCQVDSQVTMMFWYRQQPGQSLTLIATANQGSEATYESGFVIDKFPISRPNLTFSTLTVSNMSPEDSSIYLCSAPEGEKLFFGSGTQLSVL.

V usage is TRBV20-1 and J usage is TRBJ2-5, with TRBD2 matching 12 bases. V lost 4 bases, J lost 4 bases, and 10 bases stayed unmatched. There are 16 residues in the CDR3. CDR1 is DFQATT, CDR2 SNEGSKA, per germline (reference sequence). The CDR3 sequence is CSAISPSGGAVETQYF. The DNA for the CDR3 is TGCAGTGCTATCTCCCCTAGCGGGGGGGCGGTAGAGACCCAGTACTTC.

This clonotype was seen only a few times. The rearrangement uses TRBV5-1 and TRBJ2-7, with D maybe TRBD1 (5 bases). Germline V gene data show CDR1 as SGHRS and CDR2 as YFSETQ. The CDR3 spans 13 residues. Trimming removed 7 bases from V and 4 bases from J, with 15 bases in between. The CDR3 sequence: CASLVQGRYEQYF. The CDR3 DNA reads as TGCGCCAGCTTGGTTCAGGGTCGGTACGAGCAGTACTTC. The whole variable domain, filled in from reference TRBV5-1 and TRBJ2-7, reads KAGVTQTPRYLIKTRGQQVTLSCSPISGHRSVSWYQQTPGQGLQFLFEYFSETQRNKGNFPGRFSGRQFSNSRSEMNVSTLELGDSALYLCASLVQGRYEQYFGPGTRLTVT.

The chain couples TRBV12-3 or TRBV12-4 to TRBJ1-3, with a weak D call TRBD1 (5 bases). The CDR3 runs 14 residues. With 0 bases removed from V and 4 bases from J, the gap between germline ends came to 7 bases. The CDR3 loop is CASSLAGVGNTIYF. The CDR3 DNA is TGTGCCAGCAGTTTAGCAGGGGTAGGAAACACCATATATTTT.

This clonotype came up many times. The chain recombines TRBV28 with TRBJ2-5, with 9 bases fitting TRBD1. The end of the DNA is better explained by TRBJ2-7, so the J call may be wrong. The germline gives CDR1 MDHEN, CDR2 SYDVKM. The CDR3 runs to 15 residues. DNA for the CDR3: TGTGCCAGCAGCCCATCCGGGACAGGGCAAGGCGAGCAGTACTTC. This sequence encodes CASSPSGTGQGEQYF.

The chain is built from TRBV7-9 and TRBJ2-6; D perhaps matches TRBD1 (6 bases). Germline assignment: CDR1 SEHNR and CDR2 FQNEAQ (reference sequence). Trimming stripped 4 bases from V and 4 bases from J, with 23 bases between. This CDR3 spans 19 amino acids. The CDR3 bases are TGTGCCAGCAGCTCACCCGACAGGTCCCTAGGGTCCGGGGCCAACGTCCTGACTTTC. Translation: CASSSPDRSLGSGANVLTF.

This clonotype appeared a few times. The gene calls are TRBV12-3 or TRBV12-4 and TRBJ1-5, with a weak D call TRBD1 (6 bases). This CDR3 spans 12 amino acids. V was shortened by 6 bases and J by 5 bases, with 8 bases between the two germline ends. CDR3 in DNA: TGTGCCAGCAGGCCAGGGGATCAGCCCCAGCATTTT. It yields the protein CASRPGDQPQHF.

This clonotype has just one count. The rearrangement joins TRBV12-3 or TRBV12-4 to TRBJ2-4, with TRBD1 as a possible D gene (6 bases). V dropped 7 bases and J dropped 13 bases, with 26 bases sitting between them. The CDR3 is 15 residues long. CDR3 in amino acids: CASILSVGGRVEQYF. For the CDR3, the DNA is TGTGCCAGCATCCTTTCGGTTGGGGGCAGGGTTGAGCAGTACTTC.

This clonotype was recorded at least ten times. The genes are TRBV29-1 and TRBJ1-2; 7 bases line up with TRBD1. Unmatched junction bases numbered 2, after V lost 4 bases and J lost 3 bases. CDR3 size: 12 residues. The germline V gene encodes CDR1 SQVTM and CDR2 ANQGSEA. CDR3 sequence reads: CSVGRGHYGYTF. The CDR3 nucleotides read TGCAGCGTTGGAAGGGGGCACTATGGCTACACCTTC.

This clonotype was picked up a small number of times. The V gene is TRBV2, the J gene TRBJ2-1; possibly TRBD1 or TRBD2 for D (5 bases each). The CDR3 loop spans 15 amino acids. Germline assignment: CDR1 SNHLY and CDR2 FYNNEI. V lost 5 bases and J lost 0, with 11 bases in between. As DNA, the CDR3 is TGTGCCAGCAGTAAGGGACCCACCTCCTACAATGAGCAGTTCTTC. Translation gives CASSKGPTSYNEQFF. Full variable domain (missing parts from reference TRBV2 and TRBJ2-1): EPEVTQTPSHQVTQMGQEVILRCVPISNHLYFYWYRQILGQKVEFLVSFYNNEISEKSEIFDDQFSVERPDGSNFTLKIRSTKLEDSAMYFCASSKGPTSYNEQFFGPGTRLTVL.

This rearrangement joins TRBV7-7 to TRBJ2-7; 11 nucleotides match TRBD2. The CDR3 covers 13 residues. Per germline, CDR1 SSHAT and CDR2 FNYEAQ (reference sequence). Losses at the gene ends were 5 bases for V and 6 bases for J; bases not matched to a gene: 3. The CDR3, as DNA: TGTGCCAGCAGCCCGGGACTAGCGGCCGAGCAGTACTTC. This encodes CASSPGLAAEQYF.

Notes on this clonotype: A much more abundant neighbour one base away suggests this may be a read error. The V and J genes are TRBV5-1 and TRBJ2-3; D is perhaps TRBD2 (5 bases). Trimming took off 3 bases at V and 4 bases at J, with 18 bases between the two ends. Germline V gene sequence: CDR1 SGHRS, CDR2 YFSETQ. This CDR3 comprises 16 residues. The CDR3 loop reads CASSYPSGNVPDTQYF. DNA of the CDR3: TGCGCCAGCAGCTATCCCTCCGGGAATGTCCCAGATACGCAGTATTTT.